These 11 T cell receptor beta chains were all obtained from the same sample, sequenced in a study of T cells in Graves' hyperthyroidism and ophthalmopathy. RNA transcripts yielded amplified TCR beta CDR3 regions. An initial round of RT-PCR targeting the TCR CDR3 relied on the HTBI primer set. Each CDR3 protein gets one entry after TCRdb re-called the multiplex PCR reads with MiXCR. This sample has about 720,000 distinct CDR3 sequences, with 15% to 20% found just once. Sequencing was done on a sample of blood. The source of these receptors is a man aged 18 to 30 with Graves' hyperthyroidism.

This clonotype was recorded a few times. V usage is TRBV4-1 and J usage is TRBJ2-7, with D maybe TRBD1 (5 bases). With 1 base removed from V and 3 bases from J, the gap between germline ends came to 13 bases. CDR3 length: 15 amino acids. Germline CDR1 is MGHRA and CDR2 is YSYEKL. The CDR3: CASSQAPTESYEQYF. For the CDR3, the DNA is TGCGCCAGCAGCCAAGCTCCGACAGAAAGCTACGAGCAGTACTTC.

This clonotype showed up many times. V is TRBV3-1 and J is TRBJ2-3, with 7 bases matching TRBD2. The CDR3 sequence is 14 residues long. CDR1 is LGHDT and CDR2 is YNNKEL in the germline V gene (reference sequence). The V and J ends lost 3 bases and 6 bases, in that order; junction bases with no gene match: 6. The DNA for the CDR3 is TGTGCCAGCAGCCACCTAGCGGCCCGGGATACGCAGTATTTT. This gives the protein CASSHLAARDTQYF.

This clonotype was counted at least ten times. The DNA for the CDR3 is TGCGCCAGCAGCCCCCGGACAGGGGCGGTCACTGAAGCTTTCTTT. This codes for CASSPRTGAVTEAFF. The chain employs TRBV5-1 and TRBJ1-1; 9 nucleotides match TRBD1. CDR1 and CDR2 from the germline V gene are SGHRS and YFSETQ. The CDR3 runs 15 residues. V shed 4 bases and J 4 bases; nucleotides not matched to a gene: 8.

This clonotype was found many times. The J gene is TRBJ1-1, the V gene TRBV27; TRBD1 matches at 7 bases. CDR3 length: 15 residues. Germline V gives CDR1 MNHEY, CDR2 SMNVEV (reference sequence). V shed 2 bases and J 3 bases; nucleotides not matched to a gene: 6. CDR3 loop: CASSLKGAVHTEAFF. The CDR3 nucleotides are TGTGCCAGCAGTTTAAAGGGGGCGGTGCACACTGAAGCTTTCTTT.

This clonotype was detected only a few times. The genes are TRBV19 and TRBJ1-2, with D perhaps matching TRBD1 (5 bases). The germline gives CDR1 LNHDA, CDR2 SQIVND (reference sequence). With 3 bases removed from V and 4 bases from J, the gap between germline ends came to 9 bases. The CDR3 consists of 13 residues. The CDR3 loop reads CASSIRDLYGYTF. The CDR3 coding sequence is TGTGCCAGTAGTATCCGGGACCTCTATGGCTACACCTTC.

V gene TRBV20-1 combines with J gene TRBJ2-6; weak D call: TRBD1 (5 bases). The CDR3 sequence is 16 residues long. In germline, CDR1 is DFQATT, CDR2 SNEGSKA (reference sequence). Trimming took off 5 bases at V and 2 bases at J, with 16 bases between the two ends. CDR3 DNA sequence: TGCAGTGCTCTCCCCGTGGGCAGGGCTGGGGCCAACGTCCTGACTTTC. This gives the protein CSALPVGRAGANVLTF.

The table lists this clonotype with many counts. The J gene is TRBJ2-1, the V gene TRBV7-3; D remains unclear. With 6 bases removed from V and 6 bases from J, the gap between germline ends came to 15 bases. This CDR3 has 14 residues. The germline CDR1 and CDR2 sequences are SGHTA and FQGTGA. CDR3 nucleotides: TGTGCCAGCAGTCCCAGTTCAAAGGTCAATGAGCAGTTCTTC. The encoded protein is CASSPSSKVNEQFF.

In regard to this clonotype: This may be a read error, as it is one base from a much larger clone. The rearrangement links TRBV29-1 to TRBJ2-7; perhaps TRBD1 as D (6 bases). This CDR3 is built from 13 residues. CDR1 and CDR2 from the germline V gene are SQVTM and ANQGSEA. V lost 7 bases to trimming and J lost 2 bases, with 15 bases between them. CDR3 sequence: CSAVEDRAYEQYF. DNA for the CDR3: TGCAGCGCTGTCGAGGACAGAGCCTACGAGCAGTACTTC.

This clonotype was observed many times. The V and J genes are TRBV6-2 or TRBV6-3 and TRBJ2-7; TRBD2 agrees at 8 bases. V shed 8 bases, J shed 2 bases, and the junction held 8 bases outside the gene matches. The CDR3 consists of 14 residues. CDR1 and CDR2 (germline): MNHEY, SVGEGT. CDR3 sequence: CASGLAGTPYEQYF. The CDR3 bases are TGTGCCAGCGGGCTAGCGGGCACCCCCTACGAGCAGTACTTC.

This rearrangement joins TRBV18 to TRBJ1-5, with D perhaps TRBD1 (5 bases). Trimming stripped 4 bases from V and 4 bases from J, with 14 bases between. Germline loops: CDR1 KGHSH, CDR2 LQKENI. The CDR3 sequence is 15 residues long. The CDR3 DNA reads as TGTGCCAGCTCACGGGAACAGGCGATAAATCAGCCCCAGCATTTT. Its translation: CASSREQAINQPQHF.

This clonotype was seen more than once but under ten times. The J gene is TRBJ2-6, the V gene TRBV6-5; perhaps D is TRBD1 or TRBD2 (7 bases each). CDR1 is MNHEY, CDR2 SVGAGI, per germline. The CDR3 length is 19 residues. The germline V and J ends were trimmed by 1 base and 4 bases, with 20 bases remaining between them. The CDR3 DNA reads TGTGCCAGCAGTTACTGGGGGAGGGGGCCCCCAGACGGGGCCAACGTCCTGACTTTC. Residues: CASSYWGRGPPDGANVLTF.